These T cell receptor beta chains were read from a single sample in a study of memory CD4+ T cells and cytomegalovirus serostatus. This table comes from immunoSEQ multiplex PCR, and its TCRdb copy is limited to in-frame clones, with some not included. The data contain around 54,000 clones, roughly 78% of them singletons. The sample was memory CD4+ T cells from blood. The receptors stem from an adult in good health and CMV-seronegative. CDR3s include the opening cysteine and the closing phenylalanine or tryptophan. D genes are given only for firm matches. Size values are once, few and many counts, or a class for expanded clones, and some rows have none.

abundance: -; d_gene: TRBD1; len: 17; j_gene: TRBJ1-1; v_gene: TRBV23-1; CDR3aa: CASSQSSQGAKNTEAFF; CDR3nt: TGCGCCAGCAGTCAATCTTCCCAGGGGGCTAAGAACACTGAAGCTTTCTTT
abundance: -; d_gene: -; len: 14; j_gene: TRBJ1-2; v_gene: TRBV27; CDR3aa: CASARLGWNEGYTF; CDR3nt: TGTGCCAGCGCCCGGTTAGGGTGGAATGAAGGCTACACCTTC
abundance: once; d_gene: TRBD1; len: 15; j_gene: TRBJ2-5; v_gene: TRBV28; CDR3aa: CASSLGTVTWETQYF; CDR3nt: TGTGCCAGCAGTTTAGGGACAGTGACTTGGGAGACCCAGTACTTC
abundance: -; d_gene: -; len: 16; j_gene: TRBJ2-3; v_gene: TRBV6-5; CDR3aa: CASSLTRQVRVDTQYF; CDR3nt: TGTGCCAGCAGTTTAACCCGACAGGTGCGGGTGGATACGCAGTATTTT
abundance: -; d_gene: -; len: 15; j_gene: TRBJ2-7; v_gene: TRBV28; CDR3aa: CASSSGGSGNYEQYF; CDR3nt: TGTGCCAGCAGTTCCGGTGGGAGTGGAAACTACGAGCAGTACTTC
abundance: -; d_gene: TRBD2; len: 15; j_gene: TRBJ2-5; v_gene: TRBV5-4; CDR3aa: CASSPGLAGGETQYF; CDR3nt: TGTGCCAGCAGCCCTGGACTAGCCGGAGGGGAGACCCAGTACTTC
abundance: -; d_gene: TRBD1; len: 15; j_gene: TRBJ1-2; v_gene: TRBV19; CDR3aa: CATNRGRQGVQGYTF; CDR3nt: TGTGCCACCAACAGGGGGCGTCAGGGTGTACAAGGCTACACCTTC
abundance: once; d_gene: -; len: 13; j_gene: TRBJ2-7; v_gene: TRBV9; CDR3aa: CASSLPGSGEQYF; CDR3nt: TGTGCCAGCAGCTTGCCGGGATCGGGCGAGCAGTACTTC
abundance: -; d_gene: TRBD2; len: 15; j_gene: TRBJ2-1; v_gene: TRBV7-8; CDR3aa: CASSPPGLADNEQFF; CDR3nt: TGTGCCAGCAGCCCCCCGGGACTAGCAGACAATGAGCAGTTCTTC
abundance: -; d_gene: TRBD1; len: 16; j_gene: TRBJ2-3; v_gene: TRBV9; CDR3aa: CASSVAPGQASGTQYF; CDR3nt: TGTGCCAGCAGCGTAGCTCCGGGACAGGCCTCAGGGACGCAGTATTTT
abundance: few; d_gene: TRBD2; len: 16; j_gene: TRBJ2-2; v_gene: TRBV7-9; CDR3aa: CASSPTLGLAAGELFF; CDR3nt: TGTGCCAGCAGCCCCACCCTGGGACTAGCGGCCGGGGAGCTGTTTTTT
abundance: -; d_gene: TRBD1; len: 15; j_gene: TRBJ1-1; v_gene: TRBV2; CDR3aa: CASSSRTGKDTEAFF; CDR3nt: TGTGCCAGCAGTTCCCGGACAGGGAAGGACACTGAAGCTTTCTTT
abundance: few; d_gene: TRBD1; len: 16; j_gene: TRBJ1-1; v_gene: TRBV28; CDR3aa: CASSSPGQGAIAEAFF; CDR3nt: TGTGCCAGCAGTTCGCCGGGACAGGGGGCTATCGCTGAAGCTTTCTTT
abundance: -; d_gene: TRBD1; len: 16; j_gene: TRBJ1-2; v_gene: TRBV9; CDR3aa: CASSVESLGQNYGYTF; CDR3nt: TGTGCCAGCAGCGTAGAGTCCCTGGGACAGAACTATGGCTACACCTTC
abundance: -; d_gene: TRBD2; len: 16; j_gene: TRBJ2-2; v_gene: TRBV27; CDR3aa: CASSLFPGGGGGELFF; CDR3nt: TGTGCCAGCAGTTTATTCCCCGGCGGGGGGGGAGGGGAGCTGTTTTTT
abundance: -; d_gene: -; len: 13; j_gene: TRBJ2-3; v_gene: TRBV4-1; CDR3aa: CASSQVLSDTQYF; CDR3nt: TGCGCCAGCAGCCAAGTTTTATCTGATACGCAGTATTTT
abundance: -; d_gene: -; len: 14; j_gene: TRBJ2-1; v_gene: TRBV2; CDR3aa: CASSEVRGDNEQFF; CDR3nt: TGTGCCAGCAGTGAAGTAAGGGGCGACAATGAGCAGTTCTTC
abundance: -; d_gene: -; len: 15; j_gene: TRBJ2-5; v_gene: TRBV27; CDR3aa: CASSEPVPGPETQYF; CDR3nt: TGTGCCAGCAGCGAACCAGTTCCAGGGCCAGAGACCCAGTACTTC
abundance: -; d_gene: -; len: 13; j_gene: TRBJ2-3; v_gene: TRBV29-1; CDR3aa: CSAKGANTDTQYF; CDR3nt: TGCAGCGCTAAGGGTGCGAATACAGATACGCAGTATTTT
abundance: few; d_gene: TRBD2; len: 18; j_gene: TRBJ2-2; v_gene: TRBV9; CDR3aa: CASSVELSGRGRPGELFF; CDR3nt: TGTGCCAGCAGCGTAGAGTTAAGCGGGAGGGGCCGACCCGGGGAGCTGTTTTTT
abundance: -; d_gene: -; len: 14; j_gene: TRBJ2-2; v_gene: TRBV2; CDR3aa: CASARDTRTGELFF; CDR3nt: TGTGCCAGCGCCCGGGACACACGCACCGGGGAGCTGTTTTTT
abundance: -; d_gene: -; len: 14; j_gene: TRBJ2-7; v_gene: TRBV19; CDR3aa: CASSIGGGAYEQYF; CDR3nt: TGTGCCAGTAGTATAGGGGGGGGCGCCTACGAGCAGTACTTC